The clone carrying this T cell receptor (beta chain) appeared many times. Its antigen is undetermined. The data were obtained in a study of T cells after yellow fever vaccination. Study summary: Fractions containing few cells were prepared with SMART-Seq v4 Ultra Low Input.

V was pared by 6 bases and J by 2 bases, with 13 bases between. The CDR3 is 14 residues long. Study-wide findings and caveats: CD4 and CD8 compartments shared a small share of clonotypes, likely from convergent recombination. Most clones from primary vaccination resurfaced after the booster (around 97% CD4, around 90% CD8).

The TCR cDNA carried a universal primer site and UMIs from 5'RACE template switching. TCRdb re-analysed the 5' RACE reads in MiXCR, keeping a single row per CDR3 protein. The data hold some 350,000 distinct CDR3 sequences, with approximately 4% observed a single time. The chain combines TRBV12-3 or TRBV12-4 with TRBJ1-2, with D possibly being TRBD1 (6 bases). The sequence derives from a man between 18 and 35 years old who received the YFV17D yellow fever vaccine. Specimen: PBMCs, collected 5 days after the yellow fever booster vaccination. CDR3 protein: CASRRDTSNYGYTF. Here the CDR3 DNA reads TGTGCCAGCAGGCGGGACACATCGAACTATGGCTACACCTTC.